This T cell receptor (beta chain) comes out of a study of blood T cell repertoires in COVID-19. Measured with immunoSEQ multiplex PCR; TCRdb has only the in-frame clones, and not every one. This sample has roughly 56,000 clones, with nearly 90% found just once. V dropped 6 bases and J dropped 0 bases, with 12 bases sitting between them. The CDR3 loop spans 15 amino acids. Germline CDR1 MNHNS, CDR2 SASEGT. Sequencing was done on a sample of peripheral blood. The J gene is TRBJ1-5, the V gene TRBV6-1; the D is unclear. The receptor was isolated from a man aged 60 to 75 with active COVID-19. DNA for the CDR3: TGTGCCAGCAGCCTGGGCTTGTATAGCAATCAGCCCCAGCATTTT. This codes for CASSLGLYSNQPQHF.